This T cell receptor beta chain derives from a study of T cell responses to AZD1222 COVID-19 vaccine. Study-wide results and caveats: Just a handful of AZD1222 recipients tested seropositive at baseline.

Within the sample, this clone is medium-sized. What it binds is unknown. Method: immunoSEQ multiplex PCR; TCRdb's copy keeps in-frame clones and lacks some. The repertoire includes 40,000 to 45,000 clones, roughly 77% of them detected once, and about 20% sits in the top ten. CDR3 length: 15 amino acids. Trimming cost V 6 bases and J 8 bases; bases outside gene matches: 10. The germline CDR1 and CDR2 sequences are MRHNA and SNTAGT. The sample here was peripheral blood, taken 28 days after the second dose of the MenACWY control vaccine. The rearrangement uses TRBV6-4 and TRBJ2-1; TRBD1 matches 10 bases. This TCR derives from an adult who received the MenACWY meningococcal vaccine as a control. CDR3 DNA: TGTGCCAGCAGCTTAACAGGGACAGGGGTCGATGAGCAGTTCTTC. Residues: CASSLTGTGVDEQFF.